The 12 T cell receptor beta chains below all came from one sample that was sequenced in a study of blood T cell repertoires in COVID-19. TCRdb's table, derived via immunoSEQ multiplex PCR, lists solely in-frame clones and lacks some. The profile shows 130,000 to 150,000 clones, 80% to 90% of them singletons. The sequencing input was peripheral blood. The receptors derive from a woman aged 55 to 70 with active COVID-19.

V gene TRBV24-1 combines with J gene TRBJ2-3, with 11 bases lining up with TRBD2. The CDR3 loop spans 18 amino acids. Germline trimming cut 4 bases from V and 4 bases from J; bases unmatched to any gene: 12. CDR1 KGHDR and CDR2 SFDVKD come from the germline V gene. In nucleotides, the CDR3 is TGTGCCACCAGTGACAGACCCACTAGCGGGAGTAAGCCAGATACGCAGTATTTT. As protein: CATSDRPTSGSKPDTQYF.

The gene calls are TRBV28 and TRBJ1-1; TRBD1 might be the D (5 bases). The V end was cut by 5 bases, the J end by 11 bases, with 18 bases between. The CDR3 is 13 residues long. Germline CDR1 MDHEN, CDR2 SYDVKM. This CDR3 reads CASSLERGGSAFF. In nucleotides, the CDR3 is TGTGCCAGCAGTCTCGAGCGGGGGGGTTCGGCTTTCTTT.

This sequence joins TRBV7-8 and TRBJ1-3; D gene uncertain. Per the germline V gene, CDR1 is SGHVS and CDR2 is FQNEAQ. This CDR3 comprises 16 residues. Trimming removed 5 bases at V and 3 bases at J, with 17 bases between. The CDR3 is CASSPGGGFGGNTIYF. CDR3 nucleotide sequence: TGTGCCAGCAGCCCAGGAGGAGGGTTTGGTGGAAACACCATATATTTT.

The V and J genes are TRBV28 and TRBJ2-7, with 10 bases fitting TRBD1. J was trimmed by 2 bases and V by 5 bases; bases with no gene match: 6. The CDR3 is 15 residues long. Germline V gene lookup returns CDR1 MDHEN and CDR2 SYDVKM. The CDR3 sequence is CASSHGTGVAYEQYF. The CDR3 region has the DNA TGTGCCAGCAGTCACGGGACAGGGGTCGCCTACGAGCAGTACTTC.

DNA of the CDR3: TGTGCCAGCAGCCCCTTTTTGAACACTGAAGCTTTCTTT. This codes for CASSPFLNTEAFF. The rearrangement links TRBV4-2 to TRBJ1-1; D is uncertain. Germline CDR1 LGHNA, CDR2 YNFKEQ. The CDR3 runs 13 residues. Trimming cost V 4 bases and J 0 bases, with 6 bases left between them.

The V call is TRBV6-4, the J call TRBJ2-2, with D unresolved. V dropped 4 bases and J dropped 7 bases, with 16 bases sitting between them. In germline, CDR1 is MRHNA, CDR2 SNTAGT. The CDR3 is made up of 15 amino acids. CDR3 in DNA: TGTGCCAGCAGTGCTACTTTTCAAGGAGACGGGGAGCTGTTTTTT. Protein sequence: CASSATFQGDGELFF.

The genes are TRBV7-2 and TRBJ2-5; 12 bases agree with TRBD2. This CDR3 spans 17 amino acids. Germline lookup yields CDR1 SGHTA and CDR2 FQGNSA. Trimming removed 1 base from V and 4 bases from J; junction bases left unmatched: 7. CDR3 residues: CASSLVTSGRHTETQYF. In nucleotides, the CDR3 is TGTGCCAGCAGCTTAGTAACTAGCGGGAGGCATACAGAGACCCAGTACTTC.

The chain uses TRBV14 and TRBJ2-5; no definite D call. The germline gives CDR1 SGHDN, CDR2 FVKESK. V was clipped by 4 bases and J by 1 base, with 7 bases between them. The CDR3 is made up of 13 amino acids. The DNA of the CDR3 is TGTGCCAGCAGCCTGGCTTCCCAAGAGACCCAGTACTTC. It translates to CASSLASQETQYF. The whole variable domain, filled in from reference TRBV14 and TRBJ2-5, reads EAGVTQFPSHSVIEKGQTVTLRCDPISGHDNLYWYRRVMGKEIKFLLHFVKESKQDESGMPNNRFLAERTGGTYSTLKVQPAELEDSGVYFCASSLASQETQYFGPGTRLLVL.

This chain joins TRBV27 and TRBJ1-6, with D maybe TRBD1 (5 bases). This CDR3 has 15 amino acids. V was pared by 3 bases and J by 6 bases, with 12 bases between. Germline CDR1 MNHEY, CDR2 SMNVEV (reference sequence). The DNA for the CDR3 is TGTGCCAGCAGTTTCCGGCAGGGCCTTAATTCACCCCTCCACTTT. Translating gives CASSFRQGLNSPLHF.

The chain has TRBV2 and TRBJ2-7; 9 nucleotides line up with TRBD1. The CDR3 is 14 amino acids. J lost 4 bases, V lost 8 bases, and 9 bases had no gene match. Germline loops: CDR1 SNHLY, CDR2 FYNNEI. CDR3 nucleotides: TGTGCCAGCCACGCAGGGACAGGGTCTTACGAGCAGTACTTC. It yields the protein CASHAGTGSYEQYF. The full variable domain, rest sourced from reference TRBV2 and TRBJ2-7, is EPEVTQTPSHQVTQMGQEVILRCVPISNHLYFYWYRQILGQKVEFLVSFYNNEISEKSEIFDDQFSVERPDGSNFTLKIRSTKLEDSAMYFCASHAGTGSYEQYFGPGTRLTVT.

The chain employs TRBV5-1 and TRBJ2-2, with D possibly TRBD1 on 6 matching bases. This CDR3 contains 16 residues. Germline CDR1 SGHRS, CDR2 YFSETQ. Trimming took 1 base from V and 4 from J, leaving 14 bases between them. The CDR3 region has the DNA TGCGCCAGCAGCTTGTCAGAACAGGGAGTCACCGGGGAGCTGTTTTTT. The encoded protein is CASSLSEQGVTGELFF.

The chain combines TRBV7-2 with TRBJ1-1, with 7 bases fitting TRBD1. Trimming took 4 bases from V and 11 from J; bases not matched to a gene: 7. Germline lookup yields CDR1 SGHTA and CDR2 FQGNSA. This CDR3 has 12 amino acids. CDR3 residues: CASSSDRARAFF. The CDR3 nucleotides are TGTGCCAGCAGCTCTGACAGGGCCAGGGCTTTCTTT.